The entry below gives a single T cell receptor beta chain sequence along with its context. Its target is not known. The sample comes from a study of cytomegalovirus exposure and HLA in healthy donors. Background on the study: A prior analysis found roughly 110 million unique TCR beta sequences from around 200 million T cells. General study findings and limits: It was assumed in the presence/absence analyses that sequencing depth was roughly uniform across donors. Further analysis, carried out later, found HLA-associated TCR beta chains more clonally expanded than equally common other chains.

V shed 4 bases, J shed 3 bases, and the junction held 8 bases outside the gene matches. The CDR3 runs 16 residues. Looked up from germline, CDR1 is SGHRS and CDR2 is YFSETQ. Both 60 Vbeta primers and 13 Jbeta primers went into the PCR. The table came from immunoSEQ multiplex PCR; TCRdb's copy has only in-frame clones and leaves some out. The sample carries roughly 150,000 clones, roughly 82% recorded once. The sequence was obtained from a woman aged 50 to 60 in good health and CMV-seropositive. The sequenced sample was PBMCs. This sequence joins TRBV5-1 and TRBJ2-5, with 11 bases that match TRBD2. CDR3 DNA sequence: TGCGCCAGCAGCCTCGGGACTAGCGGACTCGAAGAGACCCAGTACTTC. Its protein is CASSLGTSGLEETQYF.